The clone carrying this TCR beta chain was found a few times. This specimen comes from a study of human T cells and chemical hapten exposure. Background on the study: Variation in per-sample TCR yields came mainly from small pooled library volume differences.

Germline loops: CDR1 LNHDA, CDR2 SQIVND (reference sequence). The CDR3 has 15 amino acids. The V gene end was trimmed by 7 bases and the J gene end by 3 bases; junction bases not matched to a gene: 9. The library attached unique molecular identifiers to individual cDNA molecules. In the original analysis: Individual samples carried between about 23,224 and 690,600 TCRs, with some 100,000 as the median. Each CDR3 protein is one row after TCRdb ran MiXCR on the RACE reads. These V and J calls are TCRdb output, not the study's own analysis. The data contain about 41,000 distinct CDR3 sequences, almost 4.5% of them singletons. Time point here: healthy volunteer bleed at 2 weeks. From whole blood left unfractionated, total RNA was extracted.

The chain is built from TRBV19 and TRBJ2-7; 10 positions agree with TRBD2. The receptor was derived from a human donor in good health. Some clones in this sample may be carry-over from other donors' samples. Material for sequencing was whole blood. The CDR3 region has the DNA TGTGCCAGTACGCCGTCGGCTAGCGGGAGCTACGAGCAGTACTTC. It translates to CASTPSASGSYEQYF. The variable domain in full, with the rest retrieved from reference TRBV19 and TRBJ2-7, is DGGITQSPKYLFRKEGQNVTLSCEQNLNHDAMYWYRQDPGQGLRLIYYSQIVNDFQKGDIAEGYSVSREKKESFPLTVTSAQKNPTAFYLCASTPSASGSYEQYFGPGTRLTVT.